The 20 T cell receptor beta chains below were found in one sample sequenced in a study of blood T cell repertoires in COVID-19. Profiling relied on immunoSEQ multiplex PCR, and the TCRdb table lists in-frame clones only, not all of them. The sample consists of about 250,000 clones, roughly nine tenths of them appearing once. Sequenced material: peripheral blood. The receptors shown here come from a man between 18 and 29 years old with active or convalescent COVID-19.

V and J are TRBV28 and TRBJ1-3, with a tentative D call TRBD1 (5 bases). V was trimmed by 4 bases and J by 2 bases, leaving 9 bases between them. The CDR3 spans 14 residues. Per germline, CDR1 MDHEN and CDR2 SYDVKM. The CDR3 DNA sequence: TGTGCCAGCAGTTCTCAGGGTACTGGAAACACCATATATTTT. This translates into CASSSQGTGNTIYF.

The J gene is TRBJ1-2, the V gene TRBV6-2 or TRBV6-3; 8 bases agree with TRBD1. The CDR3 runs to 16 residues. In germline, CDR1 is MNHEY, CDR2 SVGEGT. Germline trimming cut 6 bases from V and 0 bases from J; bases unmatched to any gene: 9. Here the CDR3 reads CASSTTGASPNYGYTF. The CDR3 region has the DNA TGTGCCAGCAGCACGACAGGGGCTAGCCCTAACTATGGCTACACCTTC.

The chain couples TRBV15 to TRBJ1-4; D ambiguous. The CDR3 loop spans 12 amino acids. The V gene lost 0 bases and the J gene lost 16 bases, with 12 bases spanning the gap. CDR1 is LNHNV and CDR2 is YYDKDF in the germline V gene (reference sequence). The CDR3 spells CATSRDRGERFF. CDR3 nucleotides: TGTGCCACCAGCAGAGATCGGGGTGAGAGGTTTTTT.

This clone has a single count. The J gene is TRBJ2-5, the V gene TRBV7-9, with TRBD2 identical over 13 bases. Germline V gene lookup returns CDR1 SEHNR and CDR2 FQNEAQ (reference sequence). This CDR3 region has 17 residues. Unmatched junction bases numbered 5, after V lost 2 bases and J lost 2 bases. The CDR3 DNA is TGTGCCAGCAGCTTAACTAGCGGGAGGGCTCTTCAAGAGACCCAGTACTTC. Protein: CASSLTSGRALQETQYF.

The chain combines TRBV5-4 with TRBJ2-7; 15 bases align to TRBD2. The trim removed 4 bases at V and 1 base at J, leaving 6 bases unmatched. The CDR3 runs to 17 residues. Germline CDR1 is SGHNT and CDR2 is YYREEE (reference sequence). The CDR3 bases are TGTGCCAGCAGCCCCGGGACTAGCGGGGGGCTTTCCTACGAGCAGTACTTC. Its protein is CASSPGTSGGLSYEQYF. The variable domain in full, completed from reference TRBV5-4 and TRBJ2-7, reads ETGVTQSPTHLIKTRGQQVTLRCSSQSGHNTVSWYQQALGQGPQFIFQYYREEENGRGNFPPRFSGLQFPNYSSELNVNALELDDSALYLCASSPGTSGGLSYEQYFGPGTRLTVT.

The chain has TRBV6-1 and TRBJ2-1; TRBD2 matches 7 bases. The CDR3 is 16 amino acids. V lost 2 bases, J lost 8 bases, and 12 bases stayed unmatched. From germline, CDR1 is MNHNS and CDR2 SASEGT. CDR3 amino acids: CASSEWRTRPTDEQFF. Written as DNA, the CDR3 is TGTGCCAGCAGTGAATGGAGGACTAGGCCAACGGATGAGCAGTTCTTC.

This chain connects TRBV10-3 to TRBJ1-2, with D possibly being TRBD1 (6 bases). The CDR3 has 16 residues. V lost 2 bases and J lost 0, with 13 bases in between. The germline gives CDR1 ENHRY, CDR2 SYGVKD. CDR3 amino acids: CAISEIAGAPNYGYTF. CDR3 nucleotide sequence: TGTGCCATCAGTGAGATCGCAGGGGCCCCTAACTATGGCTACACCTTC.

CDR3 sequence (DNA): TGTGCCAGCAGCTTTTTGTTAGACACCGGGGAGCTGTTTTTT. Translation gives CASSFLLDTGELFF. The genes are TRBV7-3 and TRBJ2-2; no reliable D call. Trimming removed 3 bases from V and 3 bases from J, with 8 bases in between. Germline V gene data show CDR1 as SGHTA and CDR2 as FQGTGA. This CDR3 spans 14 amino acids.

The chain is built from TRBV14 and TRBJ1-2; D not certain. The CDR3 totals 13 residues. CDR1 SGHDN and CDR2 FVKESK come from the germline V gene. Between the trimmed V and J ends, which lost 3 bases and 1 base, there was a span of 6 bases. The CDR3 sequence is CASSQHGNYGYTF. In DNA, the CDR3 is TGTGCCAGCAGCCAGCACGGTAACTATGGCTACACCTTC.

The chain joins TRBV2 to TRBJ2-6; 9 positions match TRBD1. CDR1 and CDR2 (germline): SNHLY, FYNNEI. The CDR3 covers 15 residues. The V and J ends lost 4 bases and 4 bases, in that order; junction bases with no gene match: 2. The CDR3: CASSGDRAGANVLTF. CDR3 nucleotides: TGTGCCAGCAGTGGGGACAGGGCCGGGGCCAACGTCCTGACTTTC.

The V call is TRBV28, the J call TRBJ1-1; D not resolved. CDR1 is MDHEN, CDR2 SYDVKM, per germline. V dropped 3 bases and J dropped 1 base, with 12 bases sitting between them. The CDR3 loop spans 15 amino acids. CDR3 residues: CASSLYGSPNTEAFF. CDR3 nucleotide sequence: TGTGCCAGCAGTTTGTACGGGAGCCCGAACACTGAAGCTTTCTTT.

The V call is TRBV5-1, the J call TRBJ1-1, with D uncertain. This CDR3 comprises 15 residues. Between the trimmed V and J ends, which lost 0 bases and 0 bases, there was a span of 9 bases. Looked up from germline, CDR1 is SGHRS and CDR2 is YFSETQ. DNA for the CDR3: TGCGCCAGCAGCTTGGATGGGCTCATGAACACTGAAGCTTTCTTT. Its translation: CASSLDGLMNTEAFF.

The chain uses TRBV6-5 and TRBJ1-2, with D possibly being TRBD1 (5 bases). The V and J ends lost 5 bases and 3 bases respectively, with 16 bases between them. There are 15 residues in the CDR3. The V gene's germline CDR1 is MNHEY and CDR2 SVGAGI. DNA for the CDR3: TGTGCCAGCAGTAACGGACATCCCCTTTACTATGGCTACACCTTC. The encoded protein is CASSNGHPLYYGYTF.

The CDR3 DNA is TGTGCCAGCAGTTTAACAGGGTTTCCCAATTCACCCCTCCACTTT. This encodes CASSLTGFPNSPLHF. The chain recombines TRBV27 with TRBJ1-6, with D possibly TRBD1 on 6 matching bases. CDR1 is MNHEY, CDR2 SMNVEV, per germline (reference sequence). V was clipped by 2 bases and J by 7 bases, with 12 bases between them. CDR3 length equals 15 residues.

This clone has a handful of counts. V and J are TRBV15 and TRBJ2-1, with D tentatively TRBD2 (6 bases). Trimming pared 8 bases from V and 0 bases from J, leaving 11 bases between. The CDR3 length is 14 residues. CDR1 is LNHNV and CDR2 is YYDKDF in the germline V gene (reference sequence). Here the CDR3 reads CATLRLDSYNEQFF. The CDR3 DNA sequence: TGTGCCACCCTAAGACTAGACTCCTACAATGAGCAGTTCTTC.

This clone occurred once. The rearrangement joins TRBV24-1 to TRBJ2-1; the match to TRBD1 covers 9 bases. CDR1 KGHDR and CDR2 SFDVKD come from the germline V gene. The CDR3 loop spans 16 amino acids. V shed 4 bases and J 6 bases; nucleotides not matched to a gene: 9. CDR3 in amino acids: CATSDLQGAQSNEQFF. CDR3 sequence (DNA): TGTGCCACCAGTGACTTACAGGGGGCGCAGAGCAATGAGCAGTTCTTC.

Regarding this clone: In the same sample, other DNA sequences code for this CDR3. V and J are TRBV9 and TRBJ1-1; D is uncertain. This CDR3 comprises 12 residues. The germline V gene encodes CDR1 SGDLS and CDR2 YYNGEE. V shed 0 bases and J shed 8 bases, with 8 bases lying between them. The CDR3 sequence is CASSVVSGEAFF. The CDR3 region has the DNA TGTGCCAGCAGCGTAGTAAGCGGGGAAGCTTTCTTT.

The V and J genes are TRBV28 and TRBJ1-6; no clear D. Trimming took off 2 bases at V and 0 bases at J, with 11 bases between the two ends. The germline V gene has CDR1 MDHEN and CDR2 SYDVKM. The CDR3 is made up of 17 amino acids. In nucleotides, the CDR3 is TGTGCCAGCAGTTTAGGAGTTGTCCGCTCCTATAATTCACCCCTCCACTTT. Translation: CASSLGVVRSYNSPLHF. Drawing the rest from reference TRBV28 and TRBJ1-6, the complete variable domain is DVKVTQSSRYLVKRTGEKVFLECVQDMDHENMFWYRQDPGLGLRLIYFSYDVKMKEKGDIPEGYSVSREKKERFSLILESASTNQTSMYLCASSLGVVRSYNSPLHFGNGTRLTVT.

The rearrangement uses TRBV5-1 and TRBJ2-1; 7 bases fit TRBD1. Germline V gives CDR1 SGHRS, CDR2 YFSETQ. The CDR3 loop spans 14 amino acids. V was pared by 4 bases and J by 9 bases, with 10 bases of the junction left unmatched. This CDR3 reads CASSASGGTIEQFF. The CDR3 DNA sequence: TGCGCCAGCAGCGCATCAGGGGGAACCATTGAGCAGTTCTTC.

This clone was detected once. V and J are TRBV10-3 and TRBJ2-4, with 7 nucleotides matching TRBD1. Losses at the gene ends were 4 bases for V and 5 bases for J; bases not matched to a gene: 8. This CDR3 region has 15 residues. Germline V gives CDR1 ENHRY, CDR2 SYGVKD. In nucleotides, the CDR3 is TGTGCCATCAGTGGTTCGATAGGGGGCGAAAACATTCAGTACTTC. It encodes CAISGSIGGENIQYF.